Listed below are T cell receptor beta chains from one sample, sequenced in a study of T cells in Graves' hyperthyroidism and ophthalmopathy. TCRdb re-called the multiplex PCR reads with MiXCR, one entry per CDR3 protein. The repertoire holds a few hundred thousand distinct CDR3 sequences, with around 15% as singletons. The sample consisted of blood. The source is a woman aged 18-29 years with Graves' hyperthyroidism. Each CDR3 is given without its conserved first and last residue. Each record gives: clone size, V gene, J gene, CDR3 protein. Rows give clone size only sometimes, using once, few, many, or a class for an expanded clone.

abundance: few; v_gene: TRBV30; j_gene: TRBJ2-1; CDR3aa: ASSGLVPNEQF
abundance: many; v_gene: TRBV18; j_gene: TRBJ2-1; CDR3aa: ASSPTGTRGGNNEQF
abundance: many; v_gene: TRBV20-1; j_gene: TRBJ1-5; CDR3aa: SAPGGSIQH
abundance: many; v_gene: TRBV27; j_gene: TRBJ1-1; CDR3aa: ASREGQIDTEAF
abundance: many; v_gene: TRBV6-5; j_gene: TRBJ2-3; CDR3aa: ASSYSPTSRTDTQY
abundance: .; v_gene: TRBV5-6; j_gene: TRBJ2-7; CDR3aa: ASSKRLAGVYEQY
abundance: .; v_gene: TRBV7-6; j_gene: TRBJ2-2; CDR3aa: ASSPPTSGKGTGELF
abundance: many; v_gene: TRBV20-1; j_gene: TRBJ2-5; CDR3aa: SARDSAGMPRETQY
abundance: .; v_gene: TRBV7-2; j_gene: TRBJ1-1; CDR3aa: ASSPIGQANTEAF
abundance: many; v_gene: TRBV11-2; j_gene: TRBJ2-7; CDR3aa: ASSLGPRGLDEQY
abundance: few; v_gene: TRBV19; j_gene: TRBJ1-1; CDR3aa: ASSIRDPQPEAF
abundance: few; v_gene: TRBV19; j_gene: TRBJ2-2; CDR3aa: ASSTSQSGLAGGRTGELF
abundance: many; v_gene: TRBV28; j_gene: TRBJ1-5; CDR3aa: ASSPGTGNQPQH
abundance: few; v_gene: TRBV6-1; j_gene: TRBJ2-1; CDR3aa: ASRTRGYNEQF
abundance: many; v_gene: TRBV7-2; j_gene: TRBJ2-1; CDR3aa: ASSLATLGQAGEQF
abundance: many; v_gene: TRBV12-3/TRBV12-4; j_gene: TRBJ1-5; CDR3aa: ASSPHTGGVHQPQH
abundance: many; v_gene: TRBV6-2/TRBV6-3; j_gene: TRBJ2-1; CDR3aa: ASSYVAQGTPEQF
abundance: few; v_gene: TRBV9; j_gene: TRBJ1-6; CDR3aa: ASSVGGSGNSPLH
abundance: many; v_gene: TRBV18; j_gene: TRBJ2-7; CDR3aa: ASSPQGQPRSYEQY
abundance: .; v_gene: TRBV7-3; j_gene: TRBJ1-2; CDR3aa: ASSLSGGPGYT
abundance: many; v_gene: TRBV12-3/TRBV12-4; j_gene: TRBJ2-3; CDR3aa: ASSLAPRSDTQY
abundance: few; v_gene: TRBV7-9; j_gene: TRBJ2-3; CDR3aa: ASSLGDSGSTDTQY
abundance: many; v_gene: TRBV13; j_gene: TRBJ1-1; CDR3aa: ASMMVRTEAF
abundance: few; v_gene: TRBV11-2; j_gene: TRBJ2-3; CDR3aa: ASSLGREHDTQY
abundance: few; v_gene: TRBV20-1; j_gene: TRBJ2-6; CDR3aa: SAREGREADDSGANVLT
abundance: many; v_gene: TRBV25-1; j_gene: TRBJ1-1; CDR3aa: ASSEWDTEAF
abundance: many; v_gene: TRBV24-1; j_gene: TRBJ2-3; CDR3aa: ATGTSGRTDTQY
abundance: few; v_gene: TRBV6-4; j_gene: TRBJ2-4; CDR3aa: ASIALATVGLAKNIQY
abundance: many; v_gene: TRBV12-3/TRBV12-4; j_gene: TRBJ1-3; CDR3aa: ASRSTPGHPSGNTIY
abundance: many; v_gene: TRBV27; j_gene: TRBJ1-1; CDR3aa: ASSLAGYTEAF
abundance: many; v_gene: TRBV5-1; j_gene: TRBJ1-2; CDR3aa: ASSLLEARAMGGYT
abundance: many; v_gene: TRBV15; j_gene: TRBJ1-5; CDR3aa: ATSSGNQPQH
abundance: many; v_gene: TRBV3-1; j_gene: TRBJ1-2; CDR3aa: ASSRERAYGYT
abundance: many; v_gene: TRBV12-3/TRBV12-4; j_gene: TRBJ2-3; CDR3aa: ASSLSRGWSADTQY
abundance: many; v_gene: TRBV2; j_gene: TRBJ2-4; CDR3aa: ASSVATDLLAKNIQY
abundance: many; v_gene: TRBV6-1; j_gene: TRBJ1-1; CDR3aa: ASSAGLGLGSTEAF
abundance: many; v_gene: TRBV5-1; j_gene: TRBJ2-1; CDR3aa: ASSLNSGGNNEQF
abundance: many; v_gene: TRBV6-1; j_gene: TRBJ1-2; CDR3aa: ASSQKGQSYGYT
abundance: .; v_gene: TRBV11-1; j_gene: TRBJ2-7; CDR3aa: ASSFDGGVSEQY
abundance: .; v_gene: TRBV15; j_gene: TRBJ2-3; CDR3aa: ATSLGDYSTDTQY
abundance: many; v_gene: TRBV12-3/TRBV12-4; j_gene: TRBJ1-1; CDR3aa: ASSGLANTEAF
abundance: .; v_gene: TRBV5-4; j_gene: TRBJ2-4; CDR3aa: ASSPSGSRNIQY
abundance: many; v_gene: TRBV4-1; j_gene: TRBJ2-5; CDR3aa: ASSQDRAGGRETQY
abundance: many; v_gene: TRBV12-5; j_gene: TRBJ1-5; CDR3aa: ASGHFRQYQPQH
abundance: .; v_gene: TRBV12-3/TRBV12-4; j_gene: TRBJ2-6; CDR3aa: ASSPLIAGANVLT
abundance: many; v_gene: TRBV6-1; j_gene: TRBJ2-3; CDR3aa: ASSPRDLIFTDTQY
abundance: many; v_gene: TRBV6-1; j_gene: TRBJ2-7; CDR3aa: ASSYGGAGTYEQY
abundance: .; v_gene: TRBV27; j_gene: TRBJ1-4; CDR3aa: ASSAAKTTNEKLF
abundance: many; v_gene: TRBV7-3; j_gene: TRBJ2-1; CDR3aa: ASSLVGGEPYNEQF
abundance: .; v_gene: TRBV5-1; j_gene: TRBJ1-2; CDR3aa: ASSLETGYGYT
abundance: many; v_gene: TRBV7-2; j_gene: TRBJ1-2; CDR3aa: ASSSSGGLGYT
abundance: many; v_gene: TRBV28; j_gene: TRBJ2-3; CDR3aa: ASSLRLAGTDTQY
abundance: .; v_gene: TRBV4-1; j_gene: TRBJ2-3; CDR3aa: ASSQRPPLAGGSWTDTQY
abundance: few; v_gene: TRBV9; j_gene: TRBJ2-1; CDR3aa: ASSESGTAANEQF
abundance: .; v_gene: TRBV19; j_gene: TRBJ2-3; CDR3aa: ASSIDRWTDTQY
abundance: .; v_gene: TRBV20-1; j_gene: TRBJ1-5; CDR3aa: SATAGTGVGQPQH
abundance: .; v_gene: TRBV6-2/TRBV6-3; j_gene: TRBJ1-5; CDR3aa: ASSYRRGGNSNQPQH